This T cell receptor (beta chain) was sequenced during a study of early T cells in non-severe SARS-CoV-2 infection. Study as a whole: Bulk RNA from unsorted whole blood was sequenced; chains were unpaired.

The germline CDR1 and CDR2 sequences are DFQATT and SNEGSKA (reference sequence). The CDR3 contains 13 residues. Molecules of cDNA were individually given unique molecular identifiers that were attached to them. Each CDR3 protein is one row after TCRdb ran MiXCR on the 5' RACE reads. Here the sample spans roughly 75,000 distinct CDR3 sequences, 12% being singletons. This clonotype has at least ten counts. Its antigen is as yet unknown. A junction end diverges from the germline sequence, so it may reflect a read error. Study-level findings and limits: Private and CD4 specificities were missed by VDJdb matching, skewed to anti-spike CD8.

This TCR came from an adult who was a healthcare worker with PCR-confirmed SARS-CoV-2 infection or an uninfected control (not recorded which). The sample taken for sequencing was whole blood. This chain joins TRBV20-1 and TRBJ2-2; D gene uncertain. Written as DNA, the CDR3 is TGCAGTGCTAGAGATCCGAATACCGGGGAGCTGTTTTTT. Translating gives CSARDPNTGELFF.